This passage covers 19 T cell receptor beta chains from one sample sequenced in a study of shared clonotypes between healthy human individuals. Libraries were prepared by immunoSEQ multiplex PCR; TCRdb keeps only in-frame clonotypes and omits some of them. The table lists 1 million to 1.2 million clones, approximately 80% of them singletons. Sequenced: memory CD4+ T cells from PBMCs. The subset here: CD45RA-negative fraction. Receptors originate from a man between 18 and 35 years old in good health. Some clones in this sample may be carry-over from other donors' samples.

Only a few counts were recorded for this clone. J is TRBJ2-3 and V is TRBV5-1; no clear D gene. Germline values: CDR1 SGHRS, CDR2 YFSETQ. CDR3 length: 14 amino acids. Trimming removed 5 bases from V and 0 bases from J, with 10 bases in between. CDR3 loop: CASRRLGSTDTQYF. The DNA for the CDR3 is TGCGCCAGCAGGCGTTTAGGAAGCACAGATACGCAGTATTTT.

This CDR3 is CASSLGLAESGELFF. CDR3 bases: TGTGCCAGCAGCTTAGGATTAGCGGAGAGCGGGGAGCTGTTTTTT. J is TRBJ2-2 and V is TRBV7-2; possibly TRBD2 for D (6 bases). The CDR3 totals 15 residues. Per germline, CDR1 SGHTA and CDR2 FQGNSA. Trimming removed 1 base at V and 7 bases at J, with 13 bases between.

Comment on this clone: The identical CDR3 is also encoded by other nucleotide sequences in the sample. The chain is built from TRBV5-1 and TRBJ1-4, with TRBD1 matching 7 bases. The CDR3 runs to 15 residues. The ends lost 4 bases at V and 0 bases at J; junction bases unmatched: 3. Germline assignment: CDR1 SGHRS and CDR2 YFSETQ. CDR3 in DNA: TGCGCCAGCAGCCTGCAGGGGGCAACTAATGAAAAACTGTTTTTT. Its translation is CASSLQGATNEKLFF.

The V gene is TRBV5-5, the J gene TRBJ2-1, with TRBD2 matching 11 bases. The V gene's germline CDR1 is SGHKS and CDR2 YYEKEE (reference sequence). The CDR3 runs 13 residues. J lost 8 bases, V lost 3 bases, and 1 base had no gene match. The CDR3 nucleotides read TGTGCCAGCAGCTGGGGACTAGCGGATGAGCAGTTCTTC. This gives the protein CASSWGLADEQFF. Filled out from reference TRBV5-5 and TRBJ2-1, the complete variable domain reads DAGVTQSPTHLIKTRGQQVTLRCSPISGHKSVSWYQQVLGQGPQFIFQYYEKEERGRGNFPDRFSARQFPNYSSELNVNALLLGDSALYLCASSWGLADEQFFGPGTRLTVL.

This sequence joins TRBV7-2 and TRBJ2-2; 7 nucleotides match TRBD1. CDR3 size: 16 residues. V lost 4 bases, J lost 1 base, and 6 bases stayed unmatched. Germline assignment: CDR1 SGHTA and CDR2 FQGNSA. The CDR3 nucleotides are TGTGCCAGCAGCTCACGACAGGGCGTGAACACCGGGGAGCTGTTTTTT. It specifies CASSSRQGVNTGELFF.

J is TRBJ2-2 and V is TRBV5-6, with TRBD1 matching 7 bases. The J segment lost 3 bases and the V segment lost 3 bases, leaving 2 bases of the junction unmatched. The CDR3 length is 14 residues. The germline V gene has CDR1 SGHDT and CDR2 YYEEEE. CDR3 sequence reads: CASSSGQYTGELFF. CDR3 DNA sequence: TGTGCCAGCAGCTCGGGACAGTACACCGGGGAGCTGTTTTTT.

The CDR3 sequence is CASSSGGLAGANEQFF. CDR3 DNA: TGTGCCAGCAGCTCCGGAGGACTAGCGGGAGCTAATGAGCAGTTCTTC. This chain links TRBV5-4 with TRBJ2-1; 13 bases are a match to TRBD2. CDR1 SGHNT and CDR2 YYREEE come from the germline V gene (reference sequence). The CDR3 spans 16 residues. V lost 3 bases and J lost 7; bases outside the gene matches: 7. Looking up the rest from reference TRBV5-4 and TRBJ2-1 gives the full variable domain: ETGVTQSPTHLIKTRGQQVTLRCSSQSGHNTVSWYQQALGQGPQFIFQYYREEENGRGNFPPRFSGLQFPNYSSELNVNALELDDSALYLCASSSGGLAGANEQFFGPGTRLTVL.

Turning to this clone: This is likely an artifact of a read error, given a far larger clone one base away. Within the sample, other DNA sequences also encode this same CDR3. The rearrangement joins TRBV7-9 to TRBJ1-1, with unresolved D. The CDR3 is made up of 13 amino acids. Germline loops: CDR1 SEHNR, CDR2 FQNEAQ (reference sequence). Trimming stripped 1 base from V and 0 bases from J, with 3 bases between. The CDR3 nucleotides read TGTGCCAGCAGCTTAGACCTGAACACTGAAGCTTTCTTT. Amino acid sequence: CASSLDLNTEAFF.

The rearrangement joins TRBV28 to TRBJ1-2, with D possibly TRBD1 on 5 matching bases. The V gene's germline CDR1 is MDHEN and CDR2 SYDVKM. V gave up 5 bases and J gave up 7 bases, with 14 bases separating them. The CDR3 sequence is 13 residues long. The CDR3 DNA follows: TGTGCCAGCAGTCAGGGTTGGCGGGGTGGCTACACCTTC. It encodes CASSQGWRGGYTF.

The chain is built from TRBV28 and TRBJ2-2, with D maybe TRBD1 (8 bases). V was clipped by 5 bases and J by 3 bases, with 16 bases between them. Germline-derived CDR1 and CDR2 are MDHEN and SYDVKM. The CDR3 totals 16 residues. The CDR3 region has the DNA TGTGCCAGCAGTCTTGGACAGGGAGGGCACACCGGGGAGCTGTTTTTT. This gives the protein CASSLGQGGHTGELFF.

V gene TRBV14 combines with J gene TRBJ2-5, with 9 bases lining up with TRBD1. Germline loops: CDR1 SGHDN, CDR2 FVKESK. J lost 7 bases, V lost 2 bases, and 5 bases had no gene match. The CDR3 is 14 amino acids. CDR3 bases: TGTGCCAGCAGCCAATACAGGGGGCGGGGGACCCAGTACTTC. It codes for CASSQYRGRGTQYF. The entire variable domain, with the rest obtained from reference TRBV14 and TRBJ2-5, is as follows: EAGVTQFPSHSVIEKGQTVTLRCDPISGHDNLYWYRRVMGKEIKFLLHFVKESKQDESGMPNNRFLAERTGGTYSTLKVQPAELEDSGVYFCASSQYRGRGTQYFGPGTRLLVL.

The CDR3 DNA reads TGTGCCATCAGGTCCGGGACGGGACACACAGATACGCAGTATTTT. It is translated as CAIRSGTGHTDTQYF. The chain combines TRBV10-3 with TRBJ2-3; a weak D match, TRBD1 (6 bases). This CDR3 comprises 15 residues. V was pared by 6 bases and J by 2 bases, with 15 bases between. The V gene's germline CDR1 is ENHRY and CDR2 SYGVKD.

CDR3 region: CATNRAAGSYEQYF. The DNA of the CDR3 is TGTGCCACCAACCGGGCGGCAGGGAGCTACGAGCAGTACTTC. The chain has TRBV6-5 and TRBJ2-7; D is perhaps TRBD1 or TRBD2 (5 bases each). V lost 10 bases to trimming and J lost 3 bases, with 19 bases between them. CDR3 length: 14 residues. Germline V gene sequence: CDR1 MNHEY, CDR2 SVGAGI.

This clone has only a few counts. The V gene is TRBV29-1, the J gene TRBJ2-7, with TRBD2 matching over 8 bases. After removal of 4 bases from V and 0 bases from J, the junction contained 5 bases not matched to a gene. CDR3 length: 14 residues. Germline CDR1 is SQVTM and CDR2 is ANQGSEA. The CDR3 DNA reads as TGCAGCGTTGTGATACTAGCGGCCTCCTACGAGCAGTACTTC. Protein sequence: CSVVILAASYEQYF.

This sequence joins TRBV28 and TRBJ1-2; possible D gene TRBD1, 5 bases. Trimming cost V 6 bases and J 11 bases, with 16 bases left between them. The CDR3 contains 12 residues. In germline, CDR1 is MDHEN, CDR2 SYDVKM. The CDR3 protein is CASSSPGSGYTF. The CDR3 bases are TGTGCCAGCAGCTCTCCAGGGTCCGGTTACACCTTC.

The chain is built from TRBV6-5 and TRBJ2-7, with 7 nucleotides matching TRBD2. Germline V CDR1 and CDR2: MNHEY, SVGAGI. This CDR3 is 13 amino acids long. V shed 5 bases and J 2 bases; nucleotides not matched to a gene: 3. CDR3 loop: CASSRSGAYEQYF. CDR3 DNA: TGTGCCAGCAGTCGCAGCGGGGCCTACGAGCAGTACTTC.

CDR3 region: CASSAGLLDSYEQYF. The CDR3 DNA follows: TGTGCCAGCAGCGCAGGACTTTTAGACTCCTACGAGCAGTACTTC. This sequence joins TRBV9 and TRBJ2-7, with a possible D match to TRBD2 (5 bases). The CDR3 has 15 residues. V was shortened by 3 bases and J by 0 bases, with 13 bases between the two germline ends. CDR1 is SGDLS, CDR2 YYNGEE, per germline. Using reference TRBV9 and TRBJ2-7 for the parts outside the CDR3, the full variable domain is DSGVTQTPKHLITATGQRVTLRCSPRSGDLSVYWYQQSLDQGLQFLIQYYNGEERAKGNILERFSAQQFPDLHSELNLSSLELGDSALYFCASSAGLLDSYEQYFGPGTRLTVT.

In this sample, this clone turned up once. V usage is TRBV5-1 and J usage is TRBJ2-1; D is possibly TRBD1 (5 bases). The CDR3 runs 14 residues. V lost 4 bases to trimming and J lost 4 bases, with 12 bases between them. CDR1 and CDR2 (germline): SGHRS, YFSETQ. The DNA of the CDR3 is TGCGCCAGCAGCGACACGCAGGGTTACAATGAGCAGTTCTTC. It specifies CASSDTQGYNEQFF.

The chain is built from TRBV28 and TRBJ1-1, with 11 bases fitting TRBD1. Germline loops: CDR1 MDHEN, CDR2 SYDVKM. The CDR3 length is 15 residues. Trimming took 2 bases from V and 6 from J; bases not matched to a gene: 5. The CDR3 sequence: CASSLNGQGASEAFF. The CDR3 DNA reads as TGTGCCAGCAGTTTAAACGGACAGGGGGCGTCTGAAGCTTTCTTT.